These 22 T cell receptor beta chains were all obtained from the same sample, sequenced in a study of identical twins. TCRdb reprocessed the 5' RACE reads via MiXCR and lists one record per CDR3 protein. The data contain hundreds of thousands of distinct CDR3 sequences, around 7.6% of them singletons. This sample also belongs to another study, concerning yellow fever vaccine responses in identical twins.

Sequencing input: CD8+ T cells sorted from blood. These TCRs come from a woman between 18 and 29 years old in good health.

This clonotype has at least ten counts. The rearrangement uses TRBV29-1 and TRBJ2-5; TRBD1 matches 9 bases. The V gene end was trimmed by 6 bases and the J gene end by 4 bases; junction bases not matched to a gene: 6. Germline V CDR1 and CDR2: SQVTM, ANQGSEA. This CDR3 comprises 13 residues. CDR3 in DNA: TGCAGCGTGGAACAGGGGGCAGGAGAGACCCAGTACTTC. Protein product: CSVEQGAGETQYF.

At least ten counts were recorded for this clonotype. The chain employs TRBV4-1 and TRBJ1-1; 9 bases fit TRBD1. Germline CDR1 is MGHRA and CDR2 is YSYEKL. The CDR3 extends over 17 amino acids. V gave up 1 base and J gave up 5 bases; unmatched junction bases: 11. CDR3 in amino acids: CASSQGGQGHRGTEAFF. The CDR3 DNA follows: TGCGCCAGCAGCCAAGGAGGACAGGGGCATAGGGGTACTGAAGCTTTCTTT.

The chain carries TRBV12-3 or TRBV12-4 and TRBJ1-1, with D perhaps matching TRBD1 (5 bases). V dropped 5 bases and J dropped 5 bases, with 12 bases sitting between them. This CDR3 is built from 13 residues. Written as DNA, the CDR3 is TGTGCCAGCAGTCCCCGGGACTGGACTGAAGCTTTCTTT. Translated, it gives CASSPRDWTEAFF.

The chain uses TRBV5-4 and TRBJ2-1, with D perhaps being TRBD1 or TRBD2 (5 bases each). The germline V and J ends were trimmed by 9 bases and 0 bases, with 13 bases remaining between them. The CDR3 covers 14 residues. Germline lookup yields CDR1 SGHNT and CDR2 YYREEE (reference sequence). Here the CDR3 reads CAISGRSSYNEQFF. For the CDR3, the DNA is TGTGCCATCTCGGGACGGAGCTCCTACAATGAGCAGTTCTTC. Based on the CDR3 plus reference TRBV5-4 and TRBJ2-1, the full variable domain is ETGVTQSPTHLIKTRGQQVTLRCSSQSGHNTVSWYQQALGQGPQFIFQYYREEENGRGNFPPRFSGLQFPNYSSELNVNALELDDSALYLCAISGRSSYNEQFFGPGTRLTVL.

This clonotype was found many times. V and J are TRBV7-9 and TRBJ1-1; D gene ambiguous. Between the trimmed V and J ends, which lost 3 bases and 6 bases, there was a span of 8 bases. CDR1 is SEHNR, CDR2 FQNEAQ, per germline (reference sequence). CDR3 length equals 12 residues. CDR3 bases: TGTGCCAGCAGCTTGCGGGCCCCTGAAGCTTTCTTT. The encoded protein is CASSLRAPEAFF.

This clonotype was detected ten times or more. The genes are TRBV7-9 and TRBJ1-5; D not resolved. The ends were cut back, 8 bases at V and 0 bases at J, with 5 bases in the middle. The CDR3 has 12 amino acids. Germline V lookup: CDR1 SEHNR, CDR2 FQNEAQ (reference sequence). The CDR3 protein is CASRDSNQPQHF. Here the CDR3 DNA reads TGTGCCAGCCGAGATAGCAATCAGCCCCAGCATTTT.

The sample holds a few counts of this clonotype. The J gene is TRBJ2-3, the V gene TRBV4-2; D gene unclear. The CDR3 has 13 residues. V gave up 2 bases and J gave up 0 bases, with 3 bases separating them. CDR1 is LGHNA and CDR2 is YNFKEQ in the germline V gene. CDR3 sequence reads: CASSQFSTDTQYF. CDR3 bases: TGTGCCAGCAGCCAATTTAGCACAGATACGCAGTATTTT.

This clonotype was found many times. V gene TRBV9 combines with J gene TRBJ2-3, with D possibly called TRBD1 or TRBD2 (6 bases each). The ends were cut back, 0 bases at V and 5 bases at J, with 10 bases in the middle. The CDR3 length is 14 residues. Germline V CDR1 and CDR2: SGDLS, YYNGEE. This CDR3 is CASSVGGGQDTQYF. CDR3 bases: TGTGCCAGCAGCGTAGGAGGGGGGCAAGATACGCAGTATTTT.

This clonotype was picked up a small number of times. This chain's CDR3 is CASSSTSGSYTDTQYF. DNA for the CDR3: TGTGCCAGCAGTTCGACTAGCGGGAGTTATACAGATACGCAGTATTTT. The rearrangement links TRBV28 to TRBJ2-3, with 12 bases matching TRBD2. J was trimmed by 3 bases and V by 4 bases; bases with no gene match: 5. This CDR3 is 16 amino acids long. The germline CDR1 and CDR2 sequences are MDHEN and SYDVKM.

This clonotype was counted between two and nine times. V is TRBV2 and J is TRBJ1-2, with 7 bases identical to TRBD1. The trim removed 8 bases at V and 1 base at J, leaving 7 bases unmatched. Looked up from germline, CDR1 is SNHLY and CDR2 is FYNNEI. The CDR3 contains 14 residues. In DNA form, the CDR3 reads TGTGCCAGCCGGGACAGCAACATTAACTATGGCTACACCTTC. This translates into CASRDSNINYGYTF. Combining the CDR3 with reference TRBV2 and TRBJ1-2 gives the whole variable domain EPEVTQTPSHQVTQMGQEVILRCVPISNHLYFYWYRQILGQKVEFLVSFYNNEISEKSEIFDDQFSVERPDGSNFTLKIRSTKLEDSAMYFCASRDSNINYGYTFGSGTRLTVV.

The chain has TRBV24-1 and TRBJ2-1; TRBD2 matches at 8 bases. The germline CDR1 and CDR2 sequences are KGHDR and SFDVKD. J lost 3 bases, V lost 4 bases, and 7 bases had no gene match. The CDR3 contains 16 residues. CDR3 residues: CATSETAGTSYNEQFF. As DNA, the CDR3 is TGTGCCACCAGTGAGACCGCCGGGACTAGCTACAATGAGCAGTTCTTC.

The chain has TRBV18 and TRBJ2-7, with TRBD1 matching over 9 bases. V gave up 3 bases and J gave up 5 bases; unmatched junction bases: 5. The CDR3 totals 14 residues. Germline CDR1 KGHSH, CDR2 LQKENI. The CDR3 protein is CASSPRDRVDEQYF. In DNA form, the CDR3 reads TGTGCCAGCTCACCCCGGGACAGGGTCGACGAGCAGTACTTC.

In this sample, this clonotype turned up many times. Written as DNA, the CDR3 is TGTGCCAGCAGTTTAGGCAGTAGCGGGAGCGGGGTTACCTCCTACGAGCAGTACTTC. Amino acid sequence: CASSLGSSGSGVTSYEQYF. The chain joins TRBV12-3 or TRBV12-4 to TRBJ2-7, with 9 bases fitting TRBD2. This CDR3 contains 19 residues. Trimming at V came to 1 base and at J to 0 bases, leaving 13 bases not matched to a gene.

This clonotype has ten or more counts. The chain joins TRBV15 to TRBJ2-1; no reliable D call. The germline V and J ends were trimmed by 7 bases and 4 bases, with 8 bases remaining between them. The V gene's germline CDR1 is LNHNV and CDR2 YYDKDF (reference sequence). This CDR3 spans 12 amino acids. The CDR3 loop reads CATKGRYNEQFF. The CDR3 DNA sequence: TGTGCCACCAAAGGCAGGTACAATGAGCAGTTCTTC.

This clonotype has a count of ten or more. The chain couples TRBV7-9 to TRBJ2-1; TRBD1 or TRBD2 may be the D gene (5 bases each). Germline lookup yields CDR1 SEHNR and CDR2 FQNEAQ (reference sequence). The CDR3 loop spans 15 amino acids. Deletions cut 0 bases from V and 6 bases from J, with 12 bases between. For the CDR3, the DNA is TGTGCCAGCAGCTTAGCCGGGGCAGGTGTCAATGAGCAGTTCTTC. Its protein product is CASSLAGAGVNEQFF.

This clonotype has only a few counts. V and J are TRBV9 and TRBJ2-5; D remains ambiguous. The V end lost 4 bases, the J end lost 5 bases, and 15 bases lay between the germline ends. CDR1 is SGDLS, CDR2 YYNGEE, per germline. The CDR3 has 14 residues. The chain's CDR3 is CASSPGPLGETQYF. The CDR3 DNA follows: TGTGCCAGCAGCCCAGGCCCCCTGGGGGAGACCCAGTACTTC.

The chain is built from TRBV9 and TRBJ1-1; D is unclear. Per the germline V gene, CDR1 is SGDLS and CDR2 is YYNGEE. V dropped 3 bases and J dropped 0 bases, with 6 bases sitting between them. CDR3 length: 13 residues. CDR3 sequence: CASSATVNTEAFF. The CDR3 DNA reads TGTGCCAGCAGCGCCACAGTGAACACTGAAGCTTTCTTT.

This clonotype was found many times. This rearrangement joins TRBV2 to TRBJ2-2; 9 bases are shared with TRBD2. Germline loops: CDR1 SNHLY, CDR2 FYNNEI. The trim removed 10 bases at V and 2 bases at J, leaving 5 bases unmatched. This CDR3 spans 14 amino acids. DNA for the CDR3: TGTGCCACCTCTAGCGGGGCTAACACCGGGGAGCTGTTTTTT. It is translated as CATSSGANTGELFF. The full variable domain, its missing parts supplied by reference TRBV2 and TRBJ2-2, is EPEVTQTPSHQVTQMGQEVILRCVPISNHLYFYWYRQILGQKVEFLVSFYNNEISEKSEIFDDQFSVERPDGSNFTLKIRSTKLEDSAMYFCATSSGANTGELFFGEGSRLTVL.

In this sample, this clonotype turned up a few times. This sequence joins TRBV5-6 and TRBJ2-3; 7 bases line up with TRBD2. J gave up 4 bases and V 0 bases, and 5 bases lay outside the gene matches. The CDR3 totals 15 residues. Germline CDR1 reads SGHDT; CDR2 reads YYEEEE. The CDR3 loop is CASSLGVGRSDTQYF. In DNA form, the CDR3 reads TGTGCCAGCAGCTTGGGGGTCGGGAGGTCAGATACGCAGTATTTT.

In its sample, this clonotype was seen a few times. This chain connects TRBV28 to TRBJ2-6; 7 bases are a match to TRBD2. Looked up from germline, CDR1 is MDHEN and CDR2 is SYDVKM. The CDR3 spans 14 residues. Trimming removed 8 bases from V and 0 bases from J; junction bases left unmatched: 1. CDR3 sequence reads: CASGGVSGANVLTF. The DNA of the CDR3 is TGTGCCAGCGGGGGGGTCTCTGGGGCCAACGTCCTGACTTTC.

Ten or more counts support this clonotype. The V gene is TRBV7-9, the J gene TRBJ2-1, with TRBD1 as a possible D gene (6 bases). Between the trimmed V and J ends, which lost 6 bases and 4 bases, there was a span of 16 bases. This CDR3 has 15 amino acids. Per the germline V gene, CDR1 is SEHNR and CDR2 is FQNEAQ (reference sequence). The CDR3 nucleotides read TGTGCCAGCAGACTTCCGGGGACACTATACAATGAGCAGTTCTTC. Translating gives CASRLPGTLYNEQFF.

This clonotype was observed a few times. CDR3 DNA: TGTGCCAGCAGCTTGGAGGGGCTTGACGGGGGGTACGAGCAGTACTTC. Its protein is CASSLEGLDGGYEQYF. This chain uses TRBV5-5 with TRBJ2-7, with 7 bases fitting TRBD2. Germline CDR1 and CDR2: SGHKS and YYEKEE (reference sequence). The CDR3 consists of 16 residues. The junction had 10 bases not matched to a gene; V was cut back by 0 bases and J by 4 bases.